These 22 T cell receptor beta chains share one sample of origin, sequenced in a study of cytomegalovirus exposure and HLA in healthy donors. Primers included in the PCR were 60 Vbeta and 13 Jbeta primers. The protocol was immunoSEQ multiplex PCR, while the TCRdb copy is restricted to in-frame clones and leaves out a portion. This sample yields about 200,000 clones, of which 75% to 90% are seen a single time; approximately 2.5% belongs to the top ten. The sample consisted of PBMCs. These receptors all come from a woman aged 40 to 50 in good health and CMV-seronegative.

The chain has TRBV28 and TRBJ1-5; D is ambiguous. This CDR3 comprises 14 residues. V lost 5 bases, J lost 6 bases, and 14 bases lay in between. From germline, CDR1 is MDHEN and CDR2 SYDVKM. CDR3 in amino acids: CASSGEVRSQPQHF. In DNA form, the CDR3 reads TGTGCCAGCAGTGGGGAGGTACGGAGTCAGCCCCAGCATTTT.

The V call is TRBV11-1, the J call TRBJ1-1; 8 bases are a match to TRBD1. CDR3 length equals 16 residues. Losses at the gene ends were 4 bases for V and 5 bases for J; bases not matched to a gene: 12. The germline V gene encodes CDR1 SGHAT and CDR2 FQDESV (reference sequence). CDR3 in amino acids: CASSSGGRGQRTEAFF. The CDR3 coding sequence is TGTGCCAGCAGCTCCGGAGGCAGGGGGCAACGGACTGAAGCTTTCTTT.

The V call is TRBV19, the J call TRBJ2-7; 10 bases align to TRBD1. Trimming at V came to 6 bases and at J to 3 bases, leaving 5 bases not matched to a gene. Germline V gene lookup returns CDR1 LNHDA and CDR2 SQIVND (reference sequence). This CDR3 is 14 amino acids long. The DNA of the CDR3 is TGTGCCAGTAGGGTAGGGACAGGGGTCTACGAGCAGTACTTC. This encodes CASRVGTGVYEQYF.

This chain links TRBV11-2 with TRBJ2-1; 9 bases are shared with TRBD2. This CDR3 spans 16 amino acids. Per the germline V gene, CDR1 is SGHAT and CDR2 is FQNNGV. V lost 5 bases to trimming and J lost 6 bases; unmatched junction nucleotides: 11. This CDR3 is CASSMIAGDAFNEQFF. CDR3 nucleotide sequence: TGTGCCAGCAGCATGATAGCGGGAGACGCGTTCAATGAGCAGTTCTTC. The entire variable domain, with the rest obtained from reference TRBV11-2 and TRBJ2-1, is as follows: EAGVAQSPRYKIIEKRQSVAFWCNPISGHATLYWYQQILGQGPKLLIQFQNNGVVDDSQLPKDRFSAERLKGVDSTLKIQPAKLEDSAVYLCASSMIAGDAFNEQFFGPGTRLTVL.

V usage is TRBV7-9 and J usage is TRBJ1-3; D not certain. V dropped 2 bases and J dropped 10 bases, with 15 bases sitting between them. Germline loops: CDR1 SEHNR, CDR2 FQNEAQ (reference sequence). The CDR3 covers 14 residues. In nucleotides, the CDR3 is TGTGCCAGCAGCTTACAAGACATTGCCGAAACCATATATTTT. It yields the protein CASSLQDIAETIYF.

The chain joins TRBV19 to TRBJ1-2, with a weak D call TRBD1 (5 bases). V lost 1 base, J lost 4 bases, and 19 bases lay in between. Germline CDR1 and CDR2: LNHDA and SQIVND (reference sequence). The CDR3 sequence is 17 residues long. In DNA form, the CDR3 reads TGTGCCAGTAGTATAGGTGGAGCAGGGTCCAGATTCTATGGCTACACCTTC. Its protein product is CASSIGGAGSRFYGYTF.

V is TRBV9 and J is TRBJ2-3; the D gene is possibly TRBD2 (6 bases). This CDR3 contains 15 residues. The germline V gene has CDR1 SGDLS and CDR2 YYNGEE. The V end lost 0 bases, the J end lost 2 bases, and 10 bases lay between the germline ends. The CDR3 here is CASSVEGGITDTQYF. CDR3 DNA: TGTGCCAGCAGCGTAGAGGGCGGGATCACAGATACGCAGTATTTT.

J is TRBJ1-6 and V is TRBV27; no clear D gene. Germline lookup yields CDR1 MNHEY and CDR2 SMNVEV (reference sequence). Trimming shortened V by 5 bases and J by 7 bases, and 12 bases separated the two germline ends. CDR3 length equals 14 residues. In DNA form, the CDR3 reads TGTGCCAGCAGTGCACTAGAGGAAAATTCACCCCTCCACTTT. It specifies CASSALEENSPLHF.

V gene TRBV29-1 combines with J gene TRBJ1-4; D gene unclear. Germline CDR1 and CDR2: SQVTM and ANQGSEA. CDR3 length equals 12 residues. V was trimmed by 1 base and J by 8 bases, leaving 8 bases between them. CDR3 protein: CSVEGRGEKLFF. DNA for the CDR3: TGCAGCGTTGAAGGGAGAGGGGAAAAACTGTTTTTT.

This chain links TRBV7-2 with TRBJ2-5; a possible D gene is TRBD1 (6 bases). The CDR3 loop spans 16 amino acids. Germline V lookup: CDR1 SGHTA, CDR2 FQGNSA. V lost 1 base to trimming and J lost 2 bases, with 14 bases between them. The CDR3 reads CASSLVVGATQETQYF. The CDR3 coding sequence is TGTGCCAGCAGCTTAGTGGTGGGGGCAACTCAAGAGACCCAGTACTTC.

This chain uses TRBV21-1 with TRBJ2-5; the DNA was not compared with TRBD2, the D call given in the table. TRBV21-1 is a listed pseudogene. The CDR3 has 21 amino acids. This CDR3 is CALGVSGRTGGVAGVQETQYF. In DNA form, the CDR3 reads TGTGCCCTCGGAGTGAGCGGGCGGACAGGCGGGGTAGCGGGGGTCCAAGAGACCCAGTACTTC.

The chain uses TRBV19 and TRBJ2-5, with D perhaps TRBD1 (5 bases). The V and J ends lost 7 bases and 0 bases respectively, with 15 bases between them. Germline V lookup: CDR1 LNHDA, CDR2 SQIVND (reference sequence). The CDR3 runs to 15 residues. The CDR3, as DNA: TGTGCCAGTAAAGAAAGGGGATCTTACCAAGAGACCCAGTACTTC. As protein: CASKERGSYQETQYF.

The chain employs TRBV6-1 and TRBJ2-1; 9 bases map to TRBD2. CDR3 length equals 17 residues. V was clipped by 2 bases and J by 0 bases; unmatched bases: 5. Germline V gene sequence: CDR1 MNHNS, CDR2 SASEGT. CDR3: CASSESFSGSSYNEQFF. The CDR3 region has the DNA TGTGCCAGCAGTGAATCGTTTAGCGGGAGCTCCTACAATGAGCAGTTCTTC.

The CDR3 is CASSFLGGVWDNQPQHF. CDR3 in DNA: TGTGCCAGTAGTTTCCTGGGGGGGGTCTGGGACAATCAGCCCCAGCATTTT. This chain uses TRBV19 with TRBJ1-5; possibly TRBD1 for D (5 bases). This CDR3 has 17 residues. Trimming removed 5 bases at V and 3 bases at J, with 20 bases between. The V gene's germline CDR1 is LNHDA and CDR2 SQIVND (reference sequence).

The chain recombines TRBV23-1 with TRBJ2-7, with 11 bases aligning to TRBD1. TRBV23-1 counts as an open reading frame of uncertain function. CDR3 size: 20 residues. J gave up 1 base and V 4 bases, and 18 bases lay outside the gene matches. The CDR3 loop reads CASSPAPGQGVALYSYEQYF. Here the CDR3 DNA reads TGCGCCAGCAGTCCGGCTCCGGGACAGGGGGTCGCCCTCTATTCCTACGAGCAGTACTTC.

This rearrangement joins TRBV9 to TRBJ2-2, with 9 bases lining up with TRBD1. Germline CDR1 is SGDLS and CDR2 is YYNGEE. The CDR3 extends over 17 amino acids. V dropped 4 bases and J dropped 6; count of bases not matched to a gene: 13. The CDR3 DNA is TGTGCCAGCAGCCCACGAGGGACAGGGTCCATCGCCGGGGAGCTGTTTTTT. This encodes CASSPRGTGSIAGELFF. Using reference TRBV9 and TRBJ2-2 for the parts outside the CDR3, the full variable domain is DSGVTQTPKHLITATGQRVTLRCSPRSGDLSVYWYQQSLDQGLQFLIQYYNGEERAKGNILERFSAQQFPDLHSELNLSSLELGDSALYFCASSPRGTGSIAGELFFGEGSRLTVL.

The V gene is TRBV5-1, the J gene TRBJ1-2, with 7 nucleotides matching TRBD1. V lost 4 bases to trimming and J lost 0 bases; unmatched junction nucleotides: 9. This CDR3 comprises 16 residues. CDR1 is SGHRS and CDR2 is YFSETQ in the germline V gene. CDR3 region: CASSHAQGTANYGYTF. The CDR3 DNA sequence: TGCGCCAGCAGCCACGCACAGGGGACAGCTAACTATGGCTACACCTTC.

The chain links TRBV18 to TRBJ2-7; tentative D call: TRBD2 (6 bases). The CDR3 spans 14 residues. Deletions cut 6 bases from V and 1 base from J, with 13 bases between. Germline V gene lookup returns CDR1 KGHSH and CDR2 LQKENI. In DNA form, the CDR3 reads TGTGCCAGCTCCCCCGCTAGCGTTTCCTACGAGCAGTACTTC. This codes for CASSPASVSYEQYF.

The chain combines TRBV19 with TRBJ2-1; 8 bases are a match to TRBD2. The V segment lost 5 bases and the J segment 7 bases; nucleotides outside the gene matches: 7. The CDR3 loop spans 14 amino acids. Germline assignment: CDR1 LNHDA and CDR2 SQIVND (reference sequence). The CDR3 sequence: CASSLSGGLNEQFF. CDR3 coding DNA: TGTGCCAGTAGTCTGTCGGGAGGGTTGAATGAGCAGTTCTTC.

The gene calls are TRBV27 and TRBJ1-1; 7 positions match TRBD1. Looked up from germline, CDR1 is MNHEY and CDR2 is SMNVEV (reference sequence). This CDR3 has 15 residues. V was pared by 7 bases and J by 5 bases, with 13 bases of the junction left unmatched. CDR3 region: CASTLRGQSGTEAFF. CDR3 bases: TGTGCCAGCACCCTTCGGGGACAGAGTGGTACTGAAGCTTTCTTT.

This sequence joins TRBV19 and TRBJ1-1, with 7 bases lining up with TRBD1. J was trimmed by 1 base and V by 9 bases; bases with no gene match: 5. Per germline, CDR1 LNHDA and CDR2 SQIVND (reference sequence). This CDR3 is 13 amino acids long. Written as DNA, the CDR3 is TGTGCCAGCACGGGACAGCCGAACACTGAAGCTTTCTTT. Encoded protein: CASTGQPNTEAFF.

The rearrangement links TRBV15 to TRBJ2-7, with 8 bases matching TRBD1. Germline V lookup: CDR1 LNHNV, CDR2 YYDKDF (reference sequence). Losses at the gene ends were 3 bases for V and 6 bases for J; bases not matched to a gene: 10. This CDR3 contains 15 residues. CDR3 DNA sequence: TGTGCCACCAGCAGGCCTCCCGGACAGGGAAGCGAGCAGTACTTC. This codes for CATSRPPGQGSEQYF.